This T cell receptor beta chain was identified during a study of T cell responses to AZD1222 COVID-19 vaccine. Study findings and constraints: Baseline serology detected seropositivity in only 5 or 6 AZD1222 recipients. Nearly half of spike-specific TCRs reportedly go after variant regions that carry no mutations. Repertoires were obtained only post-peak T cell response. Spike-specific TCRs gained breadth and depth after people received two AZD1222 doses.

The CDR3 is made up of 16 amino acids. V dropped 5 bases and J dropped 5 bases, with 21 bases sitting between them. Germline V gene data show CDR1 as LNHDA and CDR2 as SQIVND (reference sequence). The assay was immunoSEQ multiplex PCR, and TCRdb's table has in-frame clones only and misses some. The data hold fewer than 150,000 clones, with 88% observed a single time. Turning to this clone: Its antigen is not identified.

This rearrangement joins TRBV19 to TRBJ2-5; D perhaps matches TRBD1 (6 bases). The clonotype originates from an adult who received the AZD1222 COVID-19 vaccine. Sequenced here: peripheral blood, sampled 28 days after the second AZD1222 dose. The CDR3 DNA follows: TGTGCCAGTAGTCCCGCCTTCTTGGCAGGGGAGGAGACCCAGTACTTC. It is translated as CASSPAFLAGEETQYF. The variable domain in full, with the rest retrieved from reference TRBV19 and TRBJ2-5, is DGGITQSPKYLFRKEGQNVTLSCEQNLNHDAMYWYRQDPGQGLRLIYYSQIVNDFQKGDIAEGYSVSREKKESFPLTVTSAQKNPTAFYLCASSPAFLAGEETQYFGPGTRLLVL.